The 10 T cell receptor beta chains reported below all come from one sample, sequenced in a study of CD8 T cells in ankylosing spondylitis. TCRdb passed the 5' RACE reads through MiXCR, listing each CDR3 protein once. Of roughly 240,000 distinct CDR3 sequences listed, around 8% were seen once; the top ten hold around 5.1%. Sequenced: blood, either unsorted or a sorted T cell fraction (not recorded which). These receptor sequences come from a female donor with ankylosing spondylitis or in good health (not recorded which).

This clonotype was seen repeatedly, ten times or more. This chain's CDR3 is CASNTPYRTTGELFF. As DNA, the CDR3 is TGTGCCAGCAACACACCCTACAGGACTACCGGGGAGCTGTTTTTT. The chain has TRBV6-2 or TRBV6-3 and TRBJ2-2; the D gene could be TRBD1 or TRBD2 (5 bases each). The germline V gene encodes CDR1 MNHEY and CDR2 SVGEGT. Trimming left V 7 bases short and J 5 bases short, with 17 bases between. CDR3 size: 15 residues.

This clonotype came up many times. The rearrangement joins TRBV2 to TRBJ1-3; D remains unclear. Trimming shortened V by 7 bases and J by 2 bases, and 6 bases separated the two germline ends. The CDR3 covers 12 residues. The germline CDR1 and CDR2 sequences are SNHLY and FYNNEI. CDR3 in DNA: TGTGCCAGCAACTTGCCTGGAAACACCATATATTTT. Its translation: CASNLPGNTIYF.

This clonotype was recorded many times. CDR3 sequence reads: CASSGTSGRGDEQYF. The CDR3, as DNA: TGTGCCAGCAGCGGGACTAGCGGGAGAGGCGACGAGCAGTACTTC. This rearrangement joins TRBV2 to TRBJ2-7; TRBD2 matches 14 bases. V trimming: 6 bases; J trimming: 5 bases; junction bases outside the gene matches: 6. CDR1 and CDR2 (germline): SNHLY, FYNNEI. The CDR3 loop spans 15 amino acids.

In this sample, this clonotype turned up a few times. CDR3: CALYEWSTYEQYF. The DNA for the CDR3 is TGTGCCTTATATGAGTGGTCGACCTACGAGCAGTACTTC. The chain recombines TRBV30 with TRBJ2-7; D unclear. V lost 7 bases and J 2 bases, leaving 15 bases between the germline ends. The CDR3 extends over 13 amino acids. CDR1 and CDR2 (germline): GTSNPN, SVGIG (reference sequence).

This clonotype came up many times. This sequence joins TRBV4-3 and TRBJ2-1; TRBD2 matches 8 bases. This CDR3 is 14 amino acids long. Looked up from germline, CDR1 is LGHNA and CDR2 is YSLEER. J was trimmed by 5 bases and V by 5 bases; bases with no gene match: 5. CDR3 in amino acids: CASSFRGGNNEQFF. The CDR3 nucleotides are TGCGCCAGCAGCTTTCGGGGGGGTAACAATGAGCAGTTCTTC.

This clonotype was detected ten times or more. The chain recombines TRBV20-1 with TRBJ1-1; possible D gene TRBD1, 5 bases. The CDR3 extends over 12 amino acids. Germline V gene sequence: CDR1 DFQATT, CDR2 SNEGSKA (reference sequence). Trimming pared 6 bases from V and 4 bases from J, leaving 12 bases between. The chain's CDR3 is CSAGTGSTEAFF. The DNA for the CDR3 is TGCAGTGCCGGGACGGGTTCCACTGAAGCTTTCTTT.

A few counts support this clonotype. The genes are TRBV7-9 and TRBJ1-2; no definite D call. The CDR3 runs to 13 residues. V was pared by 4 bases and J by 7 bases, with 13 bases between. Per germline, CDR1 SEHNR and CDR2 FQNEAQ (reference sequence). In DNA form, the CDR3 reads TGTGCCAGCAGCTCGGAGGGCCTCCTTGGCTACACCTTC. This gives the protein CASSSEGLLGYTF.

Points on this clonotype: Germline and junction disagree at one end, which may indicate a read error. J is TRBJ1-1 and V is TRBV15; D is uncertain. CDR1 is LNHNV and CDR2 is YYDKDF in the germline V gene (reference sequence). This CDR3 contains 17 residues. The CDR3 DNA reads TGTGCCACCAGCAGAGGCGGTGGATTTCTGGGGAACACTGAAGCCTTCTTT. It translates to CATSRGGGFLGNTEAFF.

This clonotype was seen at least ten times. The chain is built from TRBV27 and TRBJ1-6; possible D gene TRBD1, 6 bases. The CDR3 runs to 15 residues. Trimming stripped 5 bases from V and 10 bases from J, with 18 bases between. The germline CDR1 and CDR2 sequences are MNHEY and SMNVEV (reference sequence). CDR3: CASSPNRVGGSPLHF. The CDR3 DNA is TGTGCCAGCAGTCCCAACAGGGTTGGTGGATCACCCCTCCACTTT.

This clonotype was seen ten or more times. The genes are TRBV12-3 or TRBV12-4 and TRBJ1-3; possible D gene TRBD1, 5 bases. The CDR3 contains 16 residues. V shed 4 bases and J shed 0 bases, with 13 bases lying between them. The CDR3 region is CASSSGTANSGNTIYF. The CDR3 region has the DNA TGTGCCAGCAGTTCTGGGACCGCAAACTCTGGAAACACCATATATTTT.